Listed below are T cell receptor beta chains from one sample, sequenced in a study of CD8 T cells in ankylosing spondylitis. TCRdb called the 5' RACE reads again in MiXCR, with one record for every CDR3 protein. The sample includes some 140,000 distinct CDR3 sequences, about 7.3% of them seen just once. Sequencing was carried out using blood, either unsorted or a sorted T cell fraction (not recorded which). The receptors here all came from a female donor with ankylosing spondylitis or in good health (not recorded which). Both conserved end residues are part of each CDR3. A D gene is named only where the DNA matches it firmly. Size is omitted from some rows. Given values are once, few, many or a class for expanded clones.

>NA|TRBV7-9|TRBJ2-3|few
CASSPAAGGTQYF
TGTGCCAGCAGCCCAGCGGCTGGTGGTACGCAGTATTTT
>TRBD1|TRBV12-3/TRBV12-4|TRBJ2-5|few
CASRPGGVETQYF
TGTGCCAGCAGGCCAGGGGGCGTCGAGACCCAGTACTTC
>NA|TRBV14|TRBJ1-1|NA
CASSLNLRTEAFF
TGTGCCAGCAGCTTAAATCTGCGGACTGAAGCTTTCTTT
>TRBD2|TRBV5-4|TRBJ2-2|many
CASSLGLAGGTGELFF
TGTGCCAGCAGCTTGGGGCTAGCGGGGGGCACCGGGGAGCTGTTTTTT
>NA|TRBV20-1|TRBJ1-1|many
CSARDLRRPAEAFF
TGCAGTGCTAGAGATCTCCGACGACCGGCTGAAGCTTTCTTT
>TRBD1|TRBV10-3|TRBJ1-6|many
CAISEQTGRAGSPLHF
TGTGCCATCAGTGAGCAGACAGGGAGGGCAGGATCACCCCTCCACTTT
>NA|TRBV12-3/TRBV12-4|TRBJ1-1|many
CASSQGHQNTEAFF
TGTGCCAGCAGTCAGGGACATCAGAACACTGAAGCTTTCTTT
>NA|TRBV7-9|TRBJ1-1|many
CASSPRDIYPEAFF
TGTGCCAGCAGCCCCCGGGACATTTATCCTGAAGCTTTCTTT
>NA|TRBV12-3/TRBV12-4|TRBJ1-1|many
CASTKGRAEAFF
TGTGCCAGCACCAAGGGACGAGCTGAAGCTTTCTTT
>NA|TRBV7-6|TRBJ1-1|many
CASSLAGRDPEAFF
TGTGCCAGCAGCTTAGCCGGCAGGGACCCTGAAGCTTTCTTT
>NA|TRBV20-1|TRBJ1-6|many
CSARAPQGPLHF
TGCAGTGCTAGAGCCCCCCAGGGACCCCTCCACTTT
>NA|TRBV20-1|TRBJ1-1|NA
CSAQGLVEAFF
TGCAGTGCGCAGGGTTTAGTGGAAGCTTTCTTT
>NA|TRBV11-3|TRBJ1-5|many
CAYGNQPQHF
TGTGCCTACGGGAATCAGCCCCAGCATTTT
>NA|TRBV3-1|TRBJ1-2|many
CASSPQANYGYTF
TGTGCCAGCAGCCCTCAAGCTAACTATGGCTACACCTTC
>TRBD1|TRBV20-1|TRBJ1-1|many
CSARSPWTGLNTEAFF
TGCAGTGCTAGATCCCCTTGGACAGGTTTGAACACTGAAGCTTTCTTT
>TRBD1|TRBV5-5|TRBJ1-3|many
CASSLGTGTGNTIYF
TGTGCCAGCAGCCTCGGGACAGGGACTGGAAACACCATATATTTT
>NA|TRBV28|TRBJ2-5|many
CASSPRPPGPLRGETQYF
TGTGCCAGCAGTCCTAGACCCCCGGGACCCCTGAGGGGAGAGACCCAGTACTTC
>TRBD1|TRBV3-1|TRBJ1-4|many
CASSHTGGVHEKLFF
TGTGCCAGCAGCCACACAGGGGGCGTCCACGAAAAACTGTTTTTT
>NA|TRBV7-2|TRBJ1-2|many
CASSPGGSLYGYTF
TGTGCCAGCAGCCCAGGAGGTTCCCTCTATGGCTACACCTTC
>NA|TRBV25-1|TRBJ2-7|many
CASKGNDEQYF
TGTGCCAGCAAGGGAAATGACGAGCAGTACTTC
>TRBD1|TRBV5-1|TRBJ2-1|few
CASSFRAGGNNEQFF
TGCGCCAGCAGCTTCAGGGCAGGGGGTAACAATGAGCAGTTCTTC
>NA|TRBV4-1|TRBJ2-5|NA
CASSPSGSLETQYF
TGCGCCAGCAGCCCCTCGGGATCCCTGGAGACCCAGTACTTC
>NA|TRBV15|TRBJ2-5|many
CATSSEPRGKETQYF
TGTGCCACCAGCAGTGAACCTAGGGGTAAAGAGACCCAGTACTTC
>NA|TRBV18|TRBJ2-5|few
CASSPRTEGETQYF
TGTGCCAGCTCACCAAGGACAGAAGGGGAGACCCAGTACTTC
>TRBD1|TRBV24-1|TRBJ2-3|many
CATSEPGQNADTQYF
TGTGCCACCAGTGAACCGGGACAGAATGCAGATACGCAGTATTTT
>TRBD1|TRBV5-5|TRBJ2-1|many
CASSFAGQGFGEQFF
TGTGCCAGCAGCTTCGCGGGACAGGGGTTCGGTGAGCAGTTCTTC
>TRBD1|TRBV20-1|TRBJ2-7|many
CSARGPLYEQYF
TGCAGTGCGAGGGGGCCCTTATACGAGCAGTACTTC
>NA|TRBV6-2/TRBV6-3|TRBJ2-5|many
CASRDLEGRETQYF
TGTGCCAGCAGAGATTTGGAGGGTCGGGAGACCCAGTACTTC
>NA|TRBV7-9|TRBJ2-4|many
CASSFPGRNIQYF
TGTGCCAGCAGCTTTCCAGGGAGAAACATTCAGTACTTC
>TRBD2|TRBV6-2/TRBV6-3|TRBJ2-7|many
CASRLLAGAYEQYF
TGTGCCAGCAGATTACTAGCGGGAGCCTACGAGCAGTACTTC
>NA|TRBV12-3/TRBV12-4|TRBJ2-5|many
CASSQGDINLLETQYF
TGTGCCAGCAGCCAAGGGGACATAAATCTATTGGAGACCCAGTACTTC
>TRBD1|TRBV7-6|TRBJ2-4|many
CASSPGQGAAKNIQYF
TGTGCCAGCAGCCCAGGACAGGGAGCAGCCAAAAACATTCAGTACTTC
>TRBD1|TRBV5-5|TRBJ1-3|many
CASSPLQGALGNTIYF
TGTGCCAGCTCCCCATTACAGGGGGCGCTTGGAAACACCATATATTTT
>NA|TRBV7-2|TRBJ2-5|few
CASSYKETQYF
TGTGCCAGCAGCTACAAAGAGACCCAGTACTTC
>TRBD2|TRBV25-1|TRBJ2-7|many
CASLPSGGYEQYF
TGTGCCAGCCTCCCTAGCGGGGGGTACGAGCAGTACTTC
>NA|TRBV6-2/TRBV6-3|TRBJ2-7|few
CASRSGAALTYEQYF
TGTGCCAGTCGATCAGGGGCCGCTTTAACCTACGAGCAGTACTTC
>TRBD1|TRBV12-3/TRBV12-4|TRBJ2-7|NA
CASAGQGYEQYF
TGTGCCAGTGCGGGACAGGGCTACGAGCAGTACTTC
>TRBD2|TRBV6-5|TRBJ2-5|many
CASSYTSGGGTQYF
TGTGCCAGCAGTTACACTAGCGGGGGCGGGACCCAGTACTTC
>TRBD1|TRBV7-3|TRBJ1-2|many
CASSPSGTGGSGYTF
TGTGCCAGCAGCCCCTCCGGGACAGGGGGTTCTGGCTACACCTTC
>NA|TRBV7-6|TRBJ2-3|many
CASSNPSTGLRDTQYF
TGTGCCAGCAGCAACCCATCTACAGGGTTGAGAGATACGCAGTATTTT
>NA|TRBV12-3/TRBV12-4|TRBJ1-2|many
CASKPDDSHYGYTF
TGTGCCAGCAAACCCGACGACAGTCACTATGGCTACACCTTC
>NA|TRBV3-1|TRBJ2-7|many
CASTSSNSPSYEQYF
TGTGCCAGCACGTCAAGTAACTCGCCCTCCTACGAGCAGTACTTC
>NA|TRBV10-3|TRBJ2-7|many
CAIGPPVGEQYF
TGTGCCATAGGTCCCCCCGTAGGCGAGCAGTACTTC
>TRBD1|TRBV6-2/TRBV6-3|TRBJ1-2|few
CASSRPTGVNYGYTF
TGTGCCAGCAGCCGTCCGACAGGGGTTAACTATGGCTACACCTTC
>NA|TRBV28|TRBJ2-5|NA
CASSSQDKEETKYF
TGTGCCAGCAGTTCCCAGGACAAGGAAGAGACCAAGTACTTC
>NA|TRBV7-9|TRBJ2-5|many
CASSLAREEYF
TGTGCCAGCAGCTTAGCCAGGGAGGAGTACTTC
>NA|TRBV6-5|TRBJ1-6|many
CASTGSDSPLHF
TGTGCCAGCACGGGTTCGGATTCACCCCTCCACTTT
>TRBD2|TRBV5-1|TRBJ2-1|many
CASSPGGSNEQFF
TGCGCCAGCAGCCCGGGGGGGTCGAATGAGCAGTTCTTC
>NA|TRBV6-6|TRBJ2-3|few
CASGPRTDTQYF
TGTGCCAGCGGACCTCGCACAGATACGCAGTATTTT
>NA|TRBV12-3/TRBV12-4|TRBJ1-5|many
CASSLGDPRQPQHF
TGTGCCAGCAGTTTGGGGGACCCTAGGCAGCCCCAGCATTTT
>NA|TRBV7-6|TRBJ2-1|many
CASSGLGAVSYNEQFF
TGTGCCAGCAGTGGGCTTGGGGCCGTATCCTACAATGAGCAGTTCTTC
>NA|TRBV23-1|TRBJ1-4|few
CASTTDRLNEKLFF
TGCGCCAGCACTACTGACAGGCTTAATGAAAAACTGTTTTTT
>TRBD2|TRBV5-1|TRBJ2-7|many
CASSLRLAGAYEQYF
TGCGCCAGCAGCTTGAGGCTAGCGGGGGCTTACGAGCAGTACTTC
>NA|TRBV6-2/TRBV6-3|TRBJ2-3|many
CASSHADTQYF
TGTGCCAGCAGTCATGCAGATACGCAGTATTTT
>TRBD1|TRBV7-6|TRBJ2-2|many
CASTTRGRGFANTGELFF
TGTGCCAGCACCACAAGGGGCAGGGGGTTCGCGAACACCGGGGAGCTGTTTTTT
>TRBD1|TRBV29-1|TRBJ2-5|NA
CSVQTGSETQYF
TGCAGCGTTCAGACAGGGTCGGAGACCCAGTACTTC